This T cell receptor beta chain originates from a study of neurological immune-mediated disorders (dated by TCRdb to about 2019). Broadly, across the study: Among the 35 or so multiple sclerosis patients, relapsing-remitting MS was present in approximately 31 and secondary progressive MS was present in 3. The roughly 99 TCR-beta libraries covered PBMC samples along with longitudinal samples, technical triplicates, and paired sorted CD4+ and CD8+ T-cell subsets. The study compared peripheral blood TCR-beta repertoires of HTLV-I-associated myelopathy (HAM/TSP) patients, multiple sclerosis patients and healthy controls using UMI-based sequencing. The cohort included around 70 subjects: some 14 with HAM/TSP, about 34 with multiple sclerosis, and roughly 20 healthy controls.

Including cysteine and phenylalanine, the CDR3 has 16 amino acids. The DNA shown is the 48-base CDR3, in frame from base 1. The germline V gene sets CDR1 to SGHRS and CDR2 to YFSETQ. V loses 0 bases of germline sequence and J loses 4 bases, and the interval between the two ends is 16 bases. What the research found in general, with its limitations: In phylogenetic analysis, the repertoires of 18 of 34 MS patients grouped into a cluster of related CDR3 sequences, which suggests a possible signature at the repertoire level. No clinical or MRI features were associated with the MS cluster, and the authors said that larger cohorts are needed. TCR clonal expansion was highest in HAM/TSP patients and lowest in MS patients, with MS patients falling below even healthy controls. Expanded clones from different subjects shared no identical CDR3 amino acid sequences, which suggests that TCR-beta repertoires were private in all groups.

For the unsorted PBMC libraries, 2 million PBMCs were stored in RNAlater at -80 degrees C until RNA extraction and were used to generate the libraries. Multiple sclerosis patients were enrolled in a US clinical protocol under which disease progression was evaluated by magnetic resonance imaging. PBMCs were separated from peripheral blood using Ficoll-Hypaque density gradient centrifugation and then cryopreserved in liquid nitrogen. At least ten counts were recorded for this clonotype. This receptor's antigen is unknown. Within one base of it there is no much larger clone, and no base qualities were kept. cDNA was synthesized by template-switch 5'RACE using a primer carrying a 10-nucleotide random unique molecular identifier by which each TCR transcript was tagged. Over 180 million TCR-beta sequences, covering 15-18 subjects, were produced in each sequencing run. Total RNA was extracted with the RNeasy kit. TCR-beta VDJ regions were amplified with primers for the TCR constant region and the 5'RACE anchor, using the KAPA Real-time Library Amplification kit. Sample indexes and Illumina adaptors were added in a first PCR, and a second PCR then increased library yield. After Ampure bead purification, the TCR product of roughly 650 bp was size-selected on a 2% E-gel SizeSelection system. Library quality was checked on a Bioanalyzer, concentration was measured with Qubit, and libraries were quantified with the Kapa Library Quantification kit before pooling. Libraries were sequenced paired-end 2 x 150 bp on an Illumina HiSeq 2500. To increase sequence diversity, about 25-31% phiX was spiked into each library pool. The published analysis was carried out like this. The UMI-based MiGEC pipeline processed quality-filtered reads and removed over 80% of raw TCR sequences during error correction. IMGT germline references were used for aligning VDJ genes, and each clonotype was defined as a unique CDR3 amino acid sequence together with its V-J genes. Clonal expansion, Shannon diversity, and CDR3 relatedness (CalcPairwiseDistances, ClusterSamples) were evaluated with VDJtools, and phylogenetic trees were built with CLCbio workbench. A clone was classed as expanded if it had 8 or more unique UMIs, a cutoff based on coefficient-of-variation modelling across technical triplicates. TCRdb ran its own pipeline on the public reads, namely fastp trimming at Q25 and MiXCR clone calling, and kept in-frame beta chains. Identical CDR3 proteins give one entry, which carries the most common genes and DNA. The authors' filters were not applied to this entry. The sample records about 60,000 distinct CDR3 sequences, roughly 3.5% of which are singletons. 7.1% of the sample comes from the top ten.

The receptor was isolated from a woman aged 60-75 years with multiple sclerosis. Material: PBMCs. Recombination connected TRBV5-1 to TRBJ1-1; the D segment could be TRBD1, given 6 matching bases. The CDR3 is CASSLVLGALSTEAFF. In nucleotides, the sequence is TGCGCCAGCAGCTTGGTACTGGGGGCCCTGAGCACTGAAGCTTTCTTT.